Listed here are 5 T cell receptor beta chains from one sample, sequenced in a study of shared clonotypes between healthy human individuals. CD45RO-negative cells were positively selected for CCR7, leaving out terminally differentiated effector memory CD45RA+ cells. Assay used: immunoSEQ multiplex PCR; TCRdb lists only in-frame clones, some missing. The sample yields hundreds of thousands of clones, roughly 96% seen once. Material for sequencing was naive CD8+ T cells sorted from blood. The receptors derive from a woman under 40 in good health.

V and J are TRBV19 and TRBJ1-2, with D unresolved. Germline loops: CDR1 LNHDA, CDR2 SQIVND (reference sequence). V was cut by 6 bases and J by 4 bases, with 15 bases left in between. This CDR3 has 14 amino acids. In nucleotides, the CDR3 is TGTGCCAGTAGCACCAAGGGCTTGGTCTATGGCTACACCTTC. Translated: CASSTKGLVYGYTF. The complete variable domain, with remaining parts taken from reference TRBV19 and TRBJ1-2, reads DGGITQSPKYLFRKEGQNVTLSCEQNLNHDAMYWYRQDPGQGLRLIYYSQIVNDFQKGDIAEGYSVSREKKESFPLTVTSAQKNPTAFYLCASSTKGLVYGYTFGSGTRLTVV.

V is TRBV10-1 and J is TRBJ1-2; no clear D. V lost 3 bases and J lost 6, with 17 bases in between. Germline V gives CDR1 WNHNN, CDR2 SYGVQD (reference sequence). The CDR3 length is 15 residues. The CDR3 loop is CASSEATGSIHGYTF. In nucleotides, the CDR3 is TGCGCCAGCAGTGAAGCCACCGGATCGATTCATGGCTACACCTTC.

V is TRBV5-6 and J is TRBJ2-7; no clear D. The CDR3 spans 13 residues. The germline V and J ends were trimmed by 4 bases and 1 base, with 9 bases remaining between them. Germline values: CDR1 SGHDT, CDR2 YYEEEE. The CDR3 reads CASSPTDSYEQYF. In nucleotides, the CDR3 is TGTGCCAGCAGCCCCACAGATTCCTACGAGCAGTACTTC. Supplemented by reference TRBV5-6 and TRBJ2-7, the full variable domain reads DAGVTQSPTHLIKTRGQQVTLRCSPKSGHDTVSWYQQALGQGPQFIFQYYEEEERQRGNFPDRFSGHQFPNYSSELNVNALLLGDSALYLCASSPTDSYEQYFGPGTRLTVT.

The chain has TRBV27 and TRBJ2-1, with TRBD2 matching 7 bases. Germline V gene lookup returns CDR1 MNHEY and CDR2 SMNVEV (reference sequence). The CDR3 has 15 residues. V was clipped by 7 bases and J by 3 bases; unmatched bases: 9. CDR3 residues: CASKLVSGGYNEQFF. CDR3 coding DNA: TGTGCCAGCAAGCTGGTCTCGGGAGGCTACAATGAGCAGTTCTTC.

This clone has only one observation. The chain's CDR3 is CASSRTLDPEAFF. The CDR3 bases are TGTGCCAGCAGCCGTACCCTGGACCCTGAAGCTTTCTTT. The chain joins TRBV7-9 to TRBJ1-1; no definite D call. Trimming took off 5 bases at V and 6 bases at J, with 13 bases between the two ends. The CDR3 extends over 13 amino acids. Germline V gives CDR1 SEHNR, CDR2 FQNEAQ (reference sequence).